This T cell receptor beta chain was captured in a study of early T cells in non-severe SARS-CoV-2 infection. Looking at the study overall: RNA in bulk from unsorted whole blood was sequenced, and chains were unpaired.

The CDR3 extends over 15 amino acids. Trimming shortened V by 4 bases and J by 0 bases, and 11 bases separated the two germline ends. MiXCR, run by TCRdb on the 5' RACE reads, gives a single entry per CDR3 protein. The data hold 20,000 to 30,000 distinct CDR3 sequences, with approximately 4.8% observed a single time. In its sample, this clonotype was seen many times. The chain joins TRBV12-3 or TRBV12-4 to TRBJ2-3; D might be TRBD1 (6 bases). The sequence was collected from an adult who was a healthcare worker with PCR-confirmed SARS-CoV-2 infection or an uninfected control (not recorded which). Sequencing was performed on whole blood. CDR3 bases: TGTGCCAGCAGTTCTCAGGGGTATAGCACAGATACGCAGTATTTT. This encodes CASSSQGYSTDTQYF.